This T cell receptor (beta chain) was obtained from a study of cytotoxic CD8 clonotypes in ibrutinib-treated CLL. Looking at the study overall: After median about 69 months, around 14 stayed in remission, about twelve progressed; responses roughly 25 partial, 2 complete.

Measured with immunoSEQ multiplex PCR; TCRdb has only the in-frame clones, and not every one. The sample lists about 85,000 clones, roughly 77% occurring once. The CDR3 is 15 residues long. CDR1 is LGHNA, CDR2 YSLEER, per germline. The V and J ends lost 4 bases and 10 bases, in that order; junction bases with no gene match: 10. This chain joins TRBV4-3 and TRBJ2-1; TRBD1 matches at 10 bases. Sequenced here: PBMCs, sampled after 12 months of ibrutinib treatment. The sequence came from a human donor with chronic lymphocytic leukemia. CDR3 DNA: TGCGCCAGCAGCCCCTCGGGGACAGGGGAGAGCGAGCAGTTCTTC. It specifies CASSPSGTGESEQFF.